The 22 T cell receptor beta chains below were found in one sample sequenced in a study of blood T cell repertoires in COVID-19. Sequencing used immunoSEQ multiplex PCR; TCRdb keeps in-frame clones, though not all of them. The data show around 250,000 clones, about four fifths seen once. The sequenced sample was PBMCs or T cells enriched from blood (not recorded which). These receptors were obtained from a man aged 40-49 years who had been exposed to COVID-19.

This clone was detected only once. The V call is TRBV19, the J call TRBJ2-7; D is possibly TRBD2 (5 bases). Germline CDR1 LNHDA, CDR2 SQIVND (reference sequence). The CDR3 sequence is 15 residues long. Trimming cost V 11 bases and J 3 bases, with 23 bases left between them. CDR3 region: CASNLAPRVIYEQYF. DNA for the CDR3: TGTGCCTCAAATCTAGCTCCAAGGGTGATCTACGAGCAGTACTTC.

Comments on this clone: Additional DNA sequences in this sample encode the identical CDR3. The chain links TRBV7-9 to TRBJ1-5; TRBD1 matches at 8 bases. The trim removed 5 bases at V and 5 bases at J, leaving 2 bases unmatched. Per the germline V gene, CDR1 is SEHNR and CDR2 is FQNEAQ (reference sequence). CDR3 length: 13 amino acids. CDR3 sequence (DNA): TGTGCCAGCAGCGTACAGGGGGATCAGCCCCAGCATTTT. Translated, it gives CASSVQGDQPQHF.

The rearrangement uses TRBV7-3 and TRBJ2-1, with D tentatively TRBD2 (6 bases). The germline gives CDR1 SGHTA, CDR2 FQGTGA. Between the trimmed V and J ends, which lost 4 bases and 7 bases, there was a span of 20 bases. This CDR3 has 16 amino acids. The CDR3 sequence is CASSSPGTRRTNEQFF. CDR3 coding DNA: TGTGCCAGCAGCTCCCCCGGGACTCGCCGGACGAATGAGCAGTTCTTC.

The rearrangement joins TRBV6-5 to TRBJ1-3; TRBD1 aligns across 9 bases. CDR1 is MNHEY and CDR2 is SVGAGI in the germline V gene. This CDR3 region has 13 residues. The junction had 2 bases not matched to a gene; V was cut back by 8 bases and J by 3 bases. This chain's CDR3 is CASPTGGGNTIYF. CDR3 bases: TGTGCCAGCCCGACAGGGGGTGGAAACACCATATATTTT.

The J gene is TRBJ2-7, the V gene TRBV9; 10 bases line up with TRBD1. Trimming at V came to 4 bases and at J to 2 bases, leaving 9 bases not matched to a gene. The CDR3 runs 16 residues. Germline V CDR1 and CDR2: SGDLS, YYNGEE. The CDR3 reads CASSNLPGQGAYEQYF. For the CDR3, the DNA is TGTGCCAGCAGCAACCTCCCCGGACAGGGGGCCTACGAGCAGTACTTC.

This chain uses TRBV11-2 with TRBJ2-3; 7 bases match TRBD2. Germline-derived CDR1 and CDR2 are SGHAT and FQNNGV. The CDR3 consists of 17 residues. V lost 3 bases, J lost 5 bases, and 14 bases stayed unmatched. The CDR3 protein is CASSFKVNSGGQDTQYF. The CDR3 nucleotides read TGTGCCAGCAGCTTTAAGGTGAACTCGGGAGGACAAGATACGCAGTATTTT.

J is TRBJ2-3 and V is TRBV2, with a possible D match to TRBD2 (6 bases). With 8 bases removed from V and 2 bases from J, the gap between germline ends came to 14 bases. This CDR3 is 14 amino acids long. Germline CDR1 reads SNHLY; CDR2 reads FYNNEI. The CDR3 region is CASLGGAFTDTQYF. Written as DNA, the CDR3 is TGTGCCAGCCTGGGGGGAGCCTTCACAGATACGCAGTATTTT.

This clone was found a few times. The chain uses TRBV7-2 and TRBJ2-1; 12 bases fit TRBD2. The germline V gene has CDR1 SGHTA and CDR2 FQGNSA. Germline trimming cut 1 base from V and 13 bases from J; bases unmatched to any gene: 5. The CDR3 covers 14 residues. The CDR3 DNA is TGTGCCAGCAGCTTAGGACTAGCGGGAGTCTACCAGTTCTTC. Amino acids: CASSLGLAGVYQFF.

The gene calls are TRBV10-1 and TRBJ1-1; D possibly corresponds to TRBD1 (5 bases). In germline, CDR1 is WNHNN, CDR2 SYGVQD (reference sequence). The CDR3 length is 14 residues. Trimming took off 10 bases at V and 8 bases at J, with 23 bases between the two ends. The CDR3 region is CATSDDMAGGEAFF. CDR3 sequence (DNA): TGCGCCACCTCGGACGACATGGCCGGGGGGGAAGCTTTCTTT.

V usage is TRBV4-1 and J usage is TRBJ2-1; the match to TRBD2 covers 13 bases. With V trimmed by 9 bases and J by 5 bases, 4 bases remained unmatched. Germline V gene data show CDR1 as MGHRA and CDR2 as YSYEKL. CDR3 length equals 14 residues. The CDR3 bases are TGCGCCAGTAAACTAGCGGGAGGGGACAATGAGCAGTTCTTC. This translates into CASKLAGGDNEQFF.

The gene calls are TRBV9 and TRBJ2-2; D gene uncertain. CDR3 size: 12 residues. V lost 6 bases to trimming and J lost 6 bases, with 9 bases between them. The germline V gene encodes CDR1 SGDLS and CDR2 YYNGEE. The CDR3 sequence is CASTLDSGELFF. In nucleotides, the CDR3 is TGTGCCAGCACCCTCGACTCCGGGGAGCTGTTTTTT. The whole variable domain, filled in from reference TRBV9 and TRBJ2-2, reads DSGVTQTPKHLITATGQRVTLRCSPRSGDLSVYWYQQSLDQGLQFLIQYYNGEERAKGNILERFSAQQFPDLHSELNLSSLELGDSALYFCASTLDSGELFFGEGSRLTVL.

The CDR3 reads CASSLGGTTYEQYF. CDR3 coding DNA: TGTGCCAGCAGCTTAGGAGGTACCACCTACGAGCAGTACTTC. The chain recombines TRBV7-8 with TRBJ2-7; D not resolved. The CDR3 is made up of 14 amino acids. Trimming removed 1 base from V and 2 bases from J, with 9 bases in between. Germline V gene lookup returns CDR1 SGHVS and CDR2 FQNEAQ.

The V gene is TRBV5-1, the J gene TRBJ1-3; 9 nucleotides agree with TRBD1. V shed 0 bases and J 4 bases; nucleotides not matched to a gene: 5. Germline lookup yields CDR1 SGHRS and CDR2 YFSETQ. The CDR3 has 16 amino acids. CDR3 in DNA: TGCGCCAGCAGCTTGGAACAGGGGGCGCGGGGAAACACCATATATTTT. This sequence encodes CASSLEQGARGNTIYF. Drawing the rest from reference TRBV5-1 and TRBJ1-3, the complete variable domain is KAGVTQTPRYLIKTRGQQVTLSCSPISGHRSVSWYQQTPGQGLQFLFEYFSETQRNKGNFPGRFSGRQFSNSRSEMNVSTLELGDSALYLCASSLEQGARGNTIYFGEGSWLTVV.

The chain couples TRBV7-2 to TRBJ2-5, with a tentative D call TRBD2 (5 bases). Germline V gene sequence: CDR1 SGHTA, CDR2 FQGNSA. The CDR3 loop spans 16 amino acids. With 1 base removed from V and 3 bases from J, the gap between germline ends came to 15 bases. CDR3 in DNA: TGTGCCAGCAGCTTAGTGTCCATCCCCGGGAAAGAGACCCAGTACTTC. Translated, it gives CASSLVSIPGKETQYF.

The CDR3 DNA sequence: TGTGCCTTACTAGCGGGCAATCACAATGAGCAGTTCTTC. Residues: CALLAGNHNEQFF. The rearrangement joins TRBV30 to TRBJ2-1; the match to TRBD2 covers 9 bases. With 7 bases clipped from V and 5 bases from J, the junction kept 6 bases outside the gene matches. Germline-derived CDR1 and CDR2 are GTSNPN and SVGIG (reference sequence). CDR3 length: 13 amino acids.

The chain combines TRBV19 with TRBJ2-1; perhaps TRBD1 as D (5 bases). CDR3 length equals 15 residues. V lost 3 bases to trimming and J lost 3 bases, with 12 bases between them. Germline CDR1 reads LNHDA; CDR2 reads SQIVND (reference sequence). This chain's CDR3 is CASSMGFQGYNEQFF. CDR3 sequence (DNA): TGTGCCAGTAGTATGGGTTTCCAGGGCTACAATGAGCAGTTCTTC. Combining the CDR3 with reference TRBV19 and TRBJ2-1 gives the whole variable domain DGGITQSPKYLFRKEGQNVTLSCEQNLNHDAMYWYRQDPGQGLRLIYYSQIVNDFQKGDIAEGYSVSREKKESFPLTVTSAQKNPTAFYLCASSMGFQGYNEQFFGPGTRLTVL.

The genes are TRBV6-1 and TRBJ2-2; no reliable D call. The CDR3 is 13 amino acids. Germline CDR1 MNHNS, CDR2 SASEGT. V lost 2 bases and J 6 bases, leaving 7 bases between the germline ends. For the CDR3, the DNA is TGTGCCAGCAGTGAAAACGGTCCCGGGGAGCTGTTTTTT. Protein: CASSENGPGELFF.

The chain recombines TRBV27 with TRBJ2-7; the D gene is possibly TRBD1 (6 bases). This CDR3 region has 14 residues. V was pared by 3 bases and J by 0 bases, with 9 bases between. Germline V CDR1 and CDR2: MNHEY, SMNVEV (reference sequence). CDR3 sequence reads: CASSLGATSYEQYF. In DNA, the CDR3 is TGTGCCAGCAGTTTGGGGGCCACCTCCTACGAGCAGTACTTC.

The chain is built from TRBV11-3 and TRBJ1-3; D not certain. Per the germline V gene, CDR1 is SGHNT and CDR2 is YENEEA. Deletions cut 5 bases from V and 6 bases from J, with 8 bases between. The CDR3 is 12 amino acids. Here the CDR3 reads CASSREENTIYF. DNA of the CDR3: TGTGCCAGCAGCAGAGAAGAAAACACCATATATTTT.

The rearrangement joins TRBV7-9 to TRBJ2-2; a weak D match, TRBD2 (5 bases). The CDR3 has 15 residues. The germline V gene has CDR1 SEHNR and CDR2 FQNEAQ (reference sequence). V was clipped by 0 bases and J by 5 bases, with 10 bases between them. In nucleotides, the CDR3 is TGTGCCAGCAGCTTAGCGGGGAGTCGAACCGGGGAGCTGTTTTTT. Translated: CASSLAGSRTGELFF. The full variable domain, rest sourced from reference TRBV7-9 and TRBJ2-2, is DTGVSQNPRHKITKRGQNVTFRCDPISEHNRLYWYRQTLGQGPEFLTYFQNEAQLEKSRLLSDRFSAERPKGSFSTLEIQRTEQGDSAMYLCASSLAGSRTGELFFGEGSRLTVL.

This CDR3 reads CASVGDRIQPQHF. DNA of the CDR3: TGTGCCAGCGTGGGGGACAGGATCCAGCCCCAGCATTTT. This rearrangement joins TRBV2 to TRBJ1-5; 8 bases agree with TRBD1. CDR1 and CDR2 (germline): SNHLY, FYNNEI. This CDR3 has 13 amino acids. V lost 8 bases and J lost 7; bases outside the gene matches: 7.

The CDR3 DNA follows: TGTGCCAGTAGCCGCGACAGGACCGATACGCAGTATTTT. Protein: CASSRDRTDTQYF. V gene TRBV19 combines with J gene TRBJ2-3, with D maybe TRBD1 (6 bases). Germline assignment: CDR1 LNHDA and CDR2 SQIVND (reference sequence). This CDR3 contains 13 residues. V shed 6 bases and J shed 6 bases, with 13 bases lying between them. The complete variable domain, with remaining parts taken from reference TRBV19 and TRBJ2-3, reads DGGITQSPKYLFRKEGQNVTLSCEQNLNHDAMYWYRQDPGQGLRLIYYSQIVNDFQKGDIAEGYSVSREKKESFPLTVTSAQKNPTAFYLCASSRDRTDTQYFGPGTRLTVL.